The 29 T cell receptor beta chains below were found in one sample sequenced in a study of blood T cell repertoires in COVID-19 (dated by TCRdb to the early 2020s). The library came from the immunoSEQ multiplex PCR assay. TCRdb took over this immuneACCESS table, retaining in-frame rearrangements with V and J assigned. Such tables are incomplete; in checked studies, under half of the missing clones stem from an unresolved V gene, and the remainder is unexplained. The sample profile shows some 250,000 clones; 70% to 90% of them were found once. The ten most abundant clones make up roughly 0.8% of the sample. Sequencing was done on a sample of peripheral blood. These receptors came from a woman aged 30 to 39 with acute or convalescent COVID-19.

The gene calls are TRBV10-3 and TRBJ1-2, with a possible D match to TRBD1 (6 bases). The CDR3 has 17 amino acids. CDR1 is ENHRY, CDR2 SYGVKD, per germline. Trimming removed 0 bases at V and 7 bases at J, with 21 bases between. The CDR3 spells CAISESNEMGAGFGYTF. The CDR3 DNA is TGTGCCATCAGTGAGTCGAATGAGATGGGGGCCGGGTTTGGCTACACCTTC.

This sequence joins TRBV9 and TRBJ1-4, with TRBD1 matching over 8 bases. Germline lookup yields CDR1 SGDLS and CDR2 YYNGEE. The V gene end was trimmed by 3 bases and the J gene end by 4 bases; junction bases not matched to a gene: 2. The CDR3 is 14 residues long. The CDR3 nucleotides read TGTGCCAGCAGCGGGACAGGGTTTAATGAAAAACTGTTTTTT. Its protein product is CASSGTGFNEKLFF.

The CDR3 DNA reads TGCGCCAGTACCCTAGGTACGCAGTATTTT. Translating gives CASTLGTQYF. The V call is TRBV10-1, the J call TRBJ2-3, with unresolved D. This CDR3 region has 10 residues. Per the germline V gene, CDR1 is WNHNN and CDR2 is SYGVQD (reference sequence). Trimming stripped 9 bases from V and 8 bases from J, with 9 bases between.

This clone was seen a single time. The chain combines TRBV5-1 with TRBJ1-3; D uncertain. The CDR3 covers 13 residues. V lost 0 bases, J lost 4 bases, and 5 bases lay in between. From germline, CDR1 is SGHRS and CDR2 YFSETQ. The chain's CDR3 is CASSLGPGNTIYF. CDR3 nucleotide sequence: TGCGCCAGCAGCTTGGGGCCCGGAAACACCATATATTTT.

The rearrangement uses TRBV4-3 and TRBJ1-5; the match to TRBD1 covers 7 bases. This CDR3 has 16 residues. V lost 3 bases and J lost 7; bases outside the gene matches: 12. Germline assignment: CDR1 LGHNA and CDR2 YSLEER. The CDR3 DNA follows: TGCGCCAGCAGCCAGGAAATAACAGGGGTGGGGCAGCCCCAGCATTTT. It translates to CASSQEITGVGQPQHF.

The chain combines TRBV29-1 with TRBJ2-7; 7 bases are shared with TRBD2. Trimming cost V 0 bases and J 2 bases; bases outside gene matches: 10. The CDR3 has 16 residues. Per the germline V gene, CDR1 is SQVTM and CDR2 is ANQGSEA. CDR3 bases: TGCAGCGTTGAAGATCGGGGAGGGGTTGTAGCCTACGAGCAGTACTTC. Its translation: CSVEDRGGVVAYEQYF.

The chain uses TRBV27 and TRBJ1-2; weak D call: TRBD1 (5 bases). V dropped 8 bases and J dropped 8 bases, with 24 bases sitting between them. In germline, CDR1 is MNHEY, CDR2 SMNVEV (reference sequence). The CDR3 is made up of 15 amino acids. This CDR3 is CASGHEVRRAKGYTF. CDR3 in DNA: TGTGCCAGCGGACATGAAGTTAGACGGGCCAAAGGCTACACCTTC.

This clone was observed a few times. The V call is TRBV3-1 (or the pseudogene TRBV3-2), the J call TRBJ1-1; D unclear. Trimming pared 3 bases from V and 1 base from J, leaving 6 bases between. Germline CDR1 reads LGHDT; CDR2 reads YNNKEL (reference sequence). This CDR3 contains 13 residues. In nucleotides, the CDR3 is TGTGCCAGCAGCCACGAGGAGAACACTGAAGCTTTCTTT. Translation: CASSHEENTEAFF.

The rearrangement uses TRBV10-3 and TRBJ2-1; TRBD2 matches at 10 bases. Unmatched junction bases numbered 3, after V lost 2 bases and J lost 2 bases. CDR3 length: 16 residues. Per germline, CDR1 ENHRY and CDR2 SYGVKD. CDR3 loop: CAISERAGGPYNEQFF. DNA for the CDR3: TGTGCCATCAGTGAGAGAGCGGGAGGGCCCTACAATGAGCAGTTCTTC.

The rearrangement uses TRBV9 and TRBJ2-3, with D tentatively TRBD2 (5 bases). Germline V gene lookup returns CDR1 SGDLS and CDR2 YYNGEE. CDR3 length: 14 amino acids. V lost 0 bases and J lost 2, with 7 bases in between. The DNA of the CDR3 is TGTGCCAGCAGCGTAGCCGGGAACACAGATACGCAGTATTTT. It specifies CASSVAGNTDTQYF.

The chain links TRBV7-8 to TRBJ2-7; 11 bases align to TRBD1. CDR3 length equals 16 residues. V lost 1 base, J lost 4 bases, and 6 bases stayed unmatched. The germline gives CDR1 SGHVS, CDR2 FQNEAQ. CDR3 loop: CASSLDSGQGAYEQYF. The CDR3 nucleotides read TGTGCCAGCAGCTTAGATAGTGGACAGGGGGCTTACGAGCAGTACTTC.

This chain connects TRBV19 to TRBJ2-3; D is unresolved. Deletions cut 0 bases from V and 6 bases from J, with 13 bases between. CDR1 and CDR2 from the germline V gene are LNHDA and SQIVND (reference sequence). This CDR3 has 15 amino acids. The CDR3 nucleotides read TGTGCCAGTAGTATAGATCTGGCTAGTGGGGATACGCAGTATTTT. It yields the protein CASSIDLASGDTQYF. The full variable domain, rest sourced from reference TRBV19 and TRBJ2-3, is DGGITQSPKYLFRKEGQNVTLSCEQNLNHDAMYWYRQDPGQGLRLIYYSQIVNDFQKGDIAEGYSVSREKKESFPLTVTSAQKNPTAFYLCASSIDLASGDTQYFGPGTRLTVL.

The rearrangement joins TRBV7-2 to TRBJ2-2, with a tentative D call TRBD2 (5 bases). Germline V gives CDR1 SGHTA, CDR2 FQGNSA. Trimming shortened V by 4 bases and J by 0 bases, and 12 bases separated the two germline ends. The CDR3 has 16 amino acids. Here the CDR3 reads CASSSLGRANTGELFF. Written as DNA, the CDR3 is TGTGCCAGCAGCTCACTTGGGCGGGCGAACACCGGGGAGCTGTTTTTT.

About this clone itself: At one end the junction does not follow the germline gene, possibly because of a read error. V is TRBV6-1 and J is TRBJ2-2, with 8 bases matching TRBD1. CDR3 length: 17 residues. CDR1 is MNHNS and CDR2 is SASEGT in the germline V gene. CDR3 loop: CASSEGPGGGNSGELFF. CDR3 coding DNA: TGTGCCAGCAGTGAAGGGCCAGGGGGCGGTAACAGCGGGGAGCTGTTTTTT.

The rearrangement joins TRBV7-9 to TRBJ2-3; 8 bases map to TRBD2. The germline gives CDR1 SEHNR, CDR2 FQNEAQ (reference sequence). Trimming cost V 3 bases and J 0 bases; bases outside gene matches: 8. This CDR3 spans 17 amino acids. This CDR3 reads CASSLRRLAFSTDTQYF. The CDR3 DNA is TGTGCCAGCAGCTTGCGCCGACTAGCGTTTAGCACAGATACGCAGTATTTT.

This clone was counted only a few times. The chain is built from TRBV19 and TRBJ2-7; D might be TRBD2 (6 bases). With 3 bases removed from V and 3 bases from J, the gap between germline ends came to 12 bases. The CDR3 contains 14 residues. CDR1 is LNHDA and CDR2 is SQIVND in the germline V gene (reference sequence). Here the CDR3 DNA reads TGTGCCAGTAGTATGTCCCCGGGAGTCTACGAGCAGTACTTC. It codes for CASSMSPGVYEQYF. Complete variable domain (other parts from reference TRBV19 and TRBJ2-7): DGGITQSPKYLFRKEGQNVTLSCEQNLNHDAMYWYRQDPGQGLRLIYYSQIVNDFQKGDIAEGYSVSREKKESFPLTVTSAQKNPTAFYLCASSMSPGVYEQYFGPGTRLTVT.

This chain connects TRBV4-2 to TRBJ2-1, with D unresolved. The CDR3 is 11 amino acids. With 1 base removed from V and 9 bases from J, the gap between germline ends came to 4 bases. Germline values: CDR1 LGHNA, CDR2 YNFKEQ. The CDR3 DNA sequence: TGTGCCAGCAGCCAAGCTCTTGAGCAGTTCTTC. Its translation is CASSQALEQFF.

The chain has TRBV5-1 and TRBJ1-4; D gene ambiguous. Trimming shortened V by 5 bases and J by 4 bases, and 9 bases separated the two germline ends. The germline gives CDR1 SGHRS, CDR2 YFSETQ. The CDR3 has 13 residues. The CDR3 bases are TGCGCCAGCAGTCTCCGTAATAATGAAAAACTGTTTTTT. Protein: CASSLRNNEKLFF. Drawing the rest from reference TRBV5-1 and TRBJ1-4, the complete variable domain is KAGVTQTPRYLIKTRGQQVTLSCSPISGHRSVSWYQQTPGQGLQFLFEYFSETQRNKGNFPGRFSGRQFSNSRSEMNVSTLELGDSALYLCASSLRNNEKLFFGSGTQLSVL.

This chain connects TRBV19 to TRBJ1-4; 8 bases line up with TRBD1. V dropped 7 bases and J dropped 15; count of bases not matched to a gene: 13. In germline, CDR1 is LNHDA, CDR2 SQIVND (reference sequence). This CDR3 contains 13 residues. The CDR3 DNA follows: TGTGCCAGTATGCGGACAGGGTATAGTGTGGTGTTTTTT. Amino acid sequence: CASMRTGYSVVFF.

The V call is TRBV4-1, the J call TRBJ2-1; 7 bases map to TRBD2. The CDR3 length is 16 residues. With 1 base clipped from V and 2 bases from J, the junction kept 5 bases outside the gene matches. Germline loops: CDR1 MGHRA, CDR2 YSYEKL. Here the CDR3 reads CASSQVRGSPYNEQFF. The CDR3 DNA sequence: TGCGCCAGCAGCCAAGTACGCGGGAGCCCCTACAATGAGCAGTTCTTC.

V is TRBV9 and J is TRBJ2-3; 7 bases agree with TRBD1. CDR1 is SGDLS and CDR2 is YYNGEE in the germline V gene. V lost 7 bases to trimming and J lost 1 base; unmatched junction nucleotides: 6. CDR3 length: 14 amino acids. The CDR3 protein is CASGRGQGTDTQYF. CDR3 sequence (DNA): TGTGCCAGCGGAAGGGGGCAGGGCACAGATACGCAGTATTTT.

CDR3 sequence: CASSEGGTAYGYTF. CDR3 coding DNA: TGTGCCAGCAGTGAAGGAGGGACAGCTTATGGCTACACCTTC. V and J are TRBV25-1 and TRBJ1-2, with 7 bases aligning to TRBD1. Germline lookup yields CDR1 MGHDK and CDR2 SYGVNS. The CDR3 is 14 amino acids. Trimming removed 2 bases from V and 5 bases from J; junction bases left unmatched: 5.

The chain is built from TRBV19 and TRBJ1-2; tentative D call: TRBD1 (6 bases). There are 15 residues in the CDR3. CDR1 and CDR2 (germline): LNHDA, SQIVND (reference sequence). Deletions cut 0 bases from V and 0 bases from J, with 8 bases between. As DNA, the CDR3 is TGTGCCAGTAGTATAGAGACAGGAGCTAACTATGGCTACACCTTC. Translated, it gives CASSIETGANYGYTF.

This sequence joins TRBV10-1 and TRBJ1-4; weak D call: TRBD1 (6 bases). The V gene's germline CDR1 is WNHNN and CDR2 SYGVQD (reference sequence). Trimming cost V 0 bases and J 6 bases, with 11 bases left between them. The CDR3 has 15 residues. The CDR3, as DNA: TGCGCCAGCAGTGAGTCGCAGGGGAGACATGAAAAACTGTTTTTT. Its protein product is CASSESQGRHEKLFF.

The V and J genes are TRBV3-1 (or the pseudogene TRBV3-2) and TRBJ2-5, with D perhaps TRBD2 (5 bases). Trimming removed 2 bases from V and 2 bases from J, with 15 bases in between. The CDR3 sequence is 16 residues long. CDR1 and CDR2 from the germline V gene are LGHDT and YNNKEL (reference sequence). The CDR3 spells CASSQPLTMQQETQYF. Here the CDR3 DNA reads TGTGCCAGCAGCCAACCCCTGACTATGCAGCAAGAGACCCAGTACTTC.

The chain joins TRBV7-9 to TRBJ2-7; 7 positions agree with TRBD2. Trimming at V came to 5 bases and at J to 1 base, leaving 5 bases not matched to a gene. Per the germline V gene, CDR1 is SEHNR and CDR2 is FQNEAQ (reference sequence). The CDR3 has 14 residues. DNA of the CDR3: TGTGCCAGCAGCCAGCTAGCGGAGTCCTACGAGCAGTACTTC. Residues: CASSQLAESYEQYF.

The V gene is TRBV3-1 (or the pseudogene TRBV3-2), the J gene TRBJ1-2, with D possibly matching TRBD1 (6 bases). CDR1 LGHDT and CDR2 YNNKEL come from the germline V gene (reference sequence). V lost 4 bases, J lost 6 bases, and 12 bases lay in between. CDR3 length equals 13 residues. The CDR3: CASSLRGGNGYTF. In DNA, the CDR3 is TGTGCCAGCAGCCTTAGGGGGGGCAATGGCTACACCTTC.

In nucleotides, the CDR3 is TGCAGCGTAGACGGACAGATAATGAACACTGAAGCTTTCTTT. This gives the protein CSVDGQIMNTEAFF. This sequence joins TRBV29-1 and TRBJ1-1; tentatively, D is TRBD1 (6 bases). The germline CDR1 and CDR2 sequences are SQVTM and ANQGSEA. CDR3 size: 14 residues. V dropped 6 bases and J dropped 0 bases, with 14 bases sitting between them.

This chain links TRBV19 with TRBJ2-5; 11 bases align to TRBD1. The CDR3 spans 14 residues. The junction had 4 bases not matched to a gene; V was cut back by 5 bases and J by 5 bases. CDR1 and CDR2 (germline): LNHDA, SQIVND (reference sequence). In DNA, the CDR3 is TGTGCCAGTAGTGCTGGGACAGGGGGGGAGACCCAGTACTTC. This translates into CASSAGTGGETQYF.